The clone carrying this T cell receptor (beta chain) occurred many times. No antigen is known for it. V lost 5 bases to trimming and J lost 6 bases, with 12 bases between them. Germline assignment: CDR1 ENHRY and CDR2 SYGVKD. The CDR3 totals 13 residues. This record comes from a study of CD8+CD57+ T cells in acquired aplastic anemia. General study points: Roughly 31 CD8+ CDR3 sequences were shared between patients and controls.

Patients sequenced had flow cytometry evidence of CD8+CD57+ cell expansion. Patients had received no therapy at the time of blood sampling. Profiles of TCR beta VDJ and CDR3 were generated from a genomic DNA template. From the reads, TCRdb called clonotypes with MiXCR, one entry per CDR3 protein. The data show around 430,000 distinct CDR3 sequences, with around a third seen just once and about 0.8% held by the top ten. This TCR derives from a human donor with aplastic anemia. Sequencing was performed on sorted CD4+, CD8+, or CD8+CD57+ T cells (not recorded which) from PBMCs. J is TRBJ2-3 and V is TRBV10-3; D is unresolved. The chain's CDR3 is CAISITAPDTQYF. The CDR3 DNA reads TGTGCCATCAGTATTACAGCTCCCGATACGCAGTATTTT.